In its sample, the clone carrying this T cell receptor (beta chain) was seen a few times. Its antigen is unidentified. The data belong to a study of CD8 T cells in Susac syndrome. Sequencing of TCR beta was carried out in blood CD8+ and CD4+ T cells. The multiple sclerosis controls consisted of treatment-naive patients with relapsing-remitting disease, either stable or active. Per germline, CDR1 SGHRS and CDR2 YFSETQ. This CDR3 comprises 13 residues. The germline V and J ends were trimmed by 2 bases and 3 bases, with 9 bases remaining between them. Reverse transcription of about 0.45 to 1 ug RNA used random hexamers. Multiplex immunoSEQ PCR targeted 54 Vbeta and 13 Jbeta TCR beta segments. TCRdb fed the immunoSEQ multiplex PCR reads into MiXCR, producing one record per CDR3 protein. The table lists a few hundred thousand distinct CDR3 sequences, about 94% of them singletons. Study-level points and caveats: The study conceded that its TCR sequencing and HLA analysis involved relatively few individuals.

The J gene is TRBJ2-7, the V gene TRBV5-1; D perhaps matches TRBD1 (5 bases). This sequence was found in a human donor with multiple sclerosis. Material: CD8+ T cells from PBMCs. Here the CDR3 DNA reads TGCGCCAGCAGCTTTACAGGTTACTACGAGCAGTACTTC. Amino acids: CASSFTGYYEQYF.